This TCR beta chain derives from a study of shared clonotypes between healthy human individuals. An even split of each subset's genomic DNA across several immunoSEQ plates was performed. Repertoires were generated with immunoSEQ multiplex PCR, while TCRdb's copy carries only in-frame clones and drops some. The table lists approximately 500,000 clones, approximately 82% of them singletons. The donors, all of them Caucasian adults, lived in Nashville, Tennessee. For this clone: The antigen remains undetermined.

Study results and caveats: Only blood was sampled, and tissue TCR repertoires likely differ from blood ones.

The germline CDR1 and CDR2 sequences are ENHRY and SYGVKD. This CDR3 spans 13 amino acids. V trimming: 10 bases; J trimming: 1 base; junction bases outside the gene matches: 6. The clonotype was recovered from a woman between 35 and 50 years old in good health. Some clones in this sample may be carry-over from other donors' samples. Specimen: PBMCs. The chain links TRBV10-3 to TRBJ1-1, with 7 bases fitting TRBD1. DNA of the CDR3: TGTGCCACAAGCCGGGACAGGAACACTGAAGCTTTCTTT. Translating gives CATSRDRNTEAFF.